The entry below gives a single TCR beta chain sequence along with its context. The CDR3 runs 14 residues. Germline CDR1 and CDR2: SQVTM and ANQGSEA. V shed 2 bases, J shed 1 base, and the junction held 1 base outside the gene matches. This record belongs to a study of cytomegalovirus exposure and HLA in healthy donors. It was with 60 Vbeta and 13 Jbeta primers that the PCR ran. The table came from immunoSEQ multiplex PCR; TCRdb's copy has only in-frame clones and leaves some out. The table records 100,000 or so clones, more than 75% of them present only once. The TCR sequence derives from a man younger than 45 in good health and CMV-seropositive. The sample taken for sequencing was PBMCs. V gene TRBV29-1 combines with J gene TRBJ2-3; 9 nucleotides agree with TRBD1. As DNA, the CDR3 is TGCAGCGTTGAAACAGGGGGCGGCACAGATACGCAGTATTTT. Protein: CSVETGGGTDTQYF.